A single sample gave rise to the 10 T cell receptor beta chains below, sequenced in a study of cytomegalovirus exposure and HLA in healthy donors. Primers included in the PCR were 60 Vbeta and 13 Jbeta primers. Data came from immunoSEQ multiplex PCR; TCRdb stores just in-frame clones and leaves some out. The sample lists roughly 68,000 clones, approximately 77% occurring once. The sample consisted of PBMCs. Receptor source: a woman aged 25-40 years in good health and CMV-seropositive.

V and J are TRBV4-3 and TRBJ2-7; D might be TRBD1 (5 bases). The CDR3 covers 14 residues. Germline V gene data show CDR1 as LGHNA and CDR2 as YSLEER. The V end lost 4 bases, the J end lost 7 bases, and 17 bases lay between the germline ends. This chain's CDR3 is CASSPTSTGQEQYF. CDR3 sequence (DNA): TGCGCCAGCAGCCCCACTTCAACAGGTCAAGAGCAGTACTTC.

The chain is built from TRBV7-2 and TRBJ1-5; tentatively, D is TRBD1 (6 bases). V lost 5 bases and J lost 15, with 20 bases in between. This CDR3 has 13 residues. Germline V gene data show CDR1 as SGHTA and CDR2 as FQGNSA. The CDR3 DNA reads TGTGCCAGCAGCCCGGGCTTGGGGGCTGTGGGGCATTTT. This encodes CASSPGLGAVGHF.

To note about this clone: One end of the junction does not line up with germline, which may come from a read error. The chain joins TRBV7-7 to TRBJ2-7; 7 nucleotides match TRBD2. Germline V CDR1 and CDR2: SSHAT, FNYEAQ (reference sequence). The CDR3 is 14 residues long. CDR3 coding DNA: TGTGCTAGCAGCTTAGGGGAGGGTTCAAACGAGCAGTACTTC. Translation gives CASSLGEGSNEQYF. Combining the CDR3 with reference TRBV7-7 and TRBJ2-7 gives the whole variable domain GAGVSQSPRYKVTKRGQDVTLRCDPISSHATLYWYQQALGQGPEFLTYFNYEAQPDKSGLPSDRFSAERPEGSISTLTIQRTEQRDSAMYRCASSLGEGSNEQYFGPGTRLTVT.

The V gene is TRBV7-9, the J gene TRBJ2-7; D is undetermined. Looked up from germline, CDR1 is SEHNR and CDR2 is FQNEAQ (reference sequence). The CDR3 is 14 residues long. Trimming removed 1 base at V and 3 bases at J, with 10 bases between. This chain's CDR3 is CASSLETGVYEQYF. CDR3 DNA: TGTGCCAGCAGCTTAGAAACTGGTGTCTACGAGCAGTACTTC.

The V call is TRBV5-1, the J call TRBJ2-2; TRBD2 aligns across 10 bases. The trim removed 0 bases at V and 4 bases at J, leaving 6 bases unmatched. In germline, CDR1 is SGHRS, CDR2 YFSETQ. The CDR3 consists of 17 residues. Written as DNA, the CDR3 is TGCGCCAGCAGCTTGGGCGCTAGCGGGAGATTCACCGGGGAGCTGTTTTTT. It codes for CASSLGASGRFTGELFF.

This chain connects TRBV9 to TRBJ2-1; D is possibly TRBD2 (6 bases). This CDR3 region has 16 residues. The V end was cut by 3 bases, the J end by 7 bases, with 20 bases between. Germline V gives CDR1 SGDLS, CDR2 YYNGEE. In nucleotides, the CDR3 is TGTGCCAGCAGCGCCCCGACTAGTCTGGGTAAGAATGAGCAGTTCTTC. This translates into CASSAPTSLGKNEQFF.

This chain links TRBV15 with TRBJ1-1; no reliable D call. There are 15 residues in the CDR3. The germline V gene encodes CDR1 LNHNV and CDR2 YYDKDF (reference sequence). Trimming stripped 8 bases from V and 0 bases from J, with 16 bases between. DNA of the CDR3: TGTGCCACCCTACCCGGGAGCGGACTGAACACTGAAGCTTTCTTT. Translated: CATLPGSGLNTEAFF.

As for this clone: Other DNA sequences in this sample translate to the same CDR3. V and J are TRBV5-1 and TRBJ2-1; D might be TRBD2 (6 bases). This CDR3 comprises 15 residues. The ends were cut back, 4 bases at V and 4 bases at J, with 15 bases in the middle. Germline V gene lookup returns CDR1 SGHRS and CDR2 YFSETQ. This chain's CDR3 is CASSPRIAAYNEQFF. The CDR3 DNA is TGCGCCAGCAGCCCCCGAATAGCGGCATACAATGAGCAGTTCTTC.

The chain is built from TRBV7-6 and TRBJ1-4, with D tentatively TRBD1 (5 bases). From germline, CDR1 is SGHVS and CDR2 FNYEAQ. The CDR3 has 15 amino acids. V lost 1 base, J lost 5 bases, and 11 bases lay in between. CDR3 loop: CASSLEGAWNEKLFF. Here the CDR3 DNA reads TGTGCCAGCAGCTTAGAAGGGGCCTGGAATGAAAAACTGTTTTTT.

The chain recombines TRBV5-4 with TRBJ1-2, with D hard to call. Trimming shortened V by 4 bases and J by 0 bases, and 13 bases separated the two germline ends. Germline CDR1 reads SGHNT; CDR2 reads YYREEE (reference sequence). The CDR3 has 15 amino acids. The CDR3 DNA reads as TGTGCCAGCAGCGACGACACCCTCGCTAACTATGGCTACACCTTC. It specifies CASSDDTLANYGYTF.